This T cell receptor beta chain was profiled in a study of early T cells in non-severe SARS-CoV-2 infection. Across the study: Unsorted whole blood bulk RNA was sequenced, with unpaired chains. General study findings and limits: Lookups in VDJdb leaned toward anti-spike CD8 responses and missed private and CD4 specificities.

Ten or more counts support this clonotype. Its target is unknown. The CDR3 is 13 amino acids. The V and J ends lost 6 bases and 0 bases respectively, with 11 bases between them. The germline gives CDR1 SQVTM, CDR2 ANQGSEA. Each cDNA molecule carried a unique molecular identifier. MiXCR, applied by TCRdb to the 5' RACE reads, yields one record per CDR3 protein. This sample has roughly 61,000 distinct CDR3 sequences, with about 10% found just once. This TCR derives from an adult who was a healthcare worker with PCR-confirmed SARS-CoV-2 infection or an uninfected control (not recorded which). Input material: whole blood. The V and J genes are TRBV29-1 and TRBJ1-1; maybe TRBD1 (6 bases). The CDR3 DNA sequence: TGCAGCGTAAACAGGGCCATGAACACTGAAGCTTTCTTT. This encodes CSVNRAMNTEAFF.